The clone carrying this TCR beta chain has only one observation. RNA was extracted with the RNeasy kit, and a quantity of about 0.5 to 1 ug was reverse transcribed using random hexamers. TCRdb recomputed calls from the immunoSEQ multiplex PCR reads with MiXCR, one row per CDR3 protein. Among 200,000 or so distinct CDR3 sequences listed, more than 90% were seen once. The entry originates in a study of CD8 T cells in Susac syndrome. In germline, CDR1 is LGHNA, CDR2 YNFKEQ. V lost 3 bases and J lost 2; bases outside the gene matches: 7. The CDR3 runs 18 residues. Sequenced: CD4+ T cells from PBMCs. The J gene is TRBJ2-3, the V gene TRBV4-2, with 14 positions matching TRBD2. The source is a human donor with multiple sclerosis. The CDR3 DNA sequence: TGTGCCAGCAGCCATAGGACTAGCGGGGGGCCCCCCACAGATACGCAGTATTTT. Its protein product is CASSHRTSGGPPTDTQYF.